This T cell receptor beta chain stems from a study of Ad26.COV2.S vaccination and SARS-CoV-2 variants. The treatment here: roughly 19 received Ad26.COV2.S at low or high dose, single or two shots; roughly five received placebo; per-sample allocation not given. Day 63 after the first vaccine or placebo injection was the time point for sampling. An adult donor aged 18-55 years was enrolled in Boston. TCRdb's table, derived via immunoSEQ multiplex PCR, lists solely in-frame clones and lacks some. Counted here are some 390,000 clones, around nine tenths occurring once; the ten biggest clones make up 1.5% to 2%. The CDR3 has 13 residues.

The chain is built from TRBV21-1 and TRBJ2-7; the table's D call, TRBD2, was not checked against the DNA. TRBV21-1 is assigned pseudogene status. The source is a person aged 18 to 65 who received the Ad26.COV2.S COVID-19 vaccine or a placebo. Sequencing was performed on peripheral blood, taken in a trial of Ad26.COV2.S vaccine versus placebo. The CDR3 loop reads CASSKAENYEQYF. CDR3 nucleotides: TGTGCCAGCAGCAAAGCTGAGAACTACGAGCAGTACTTC.